This T cell receptor beta chain comes out of a study of blood T cell repertoires in COVID-19. In the study overall: From T cells, B-cell-depleted T cells, or PBMCs came the material, which was cDNA or gDNA.

Data came from immunoSEQ multiplex PCR; TCRdb stores just in-frame clones and leaves some out. The table shows about 230,000 clones, with about 90% occurring only once. The V gene lost 0 bases and the J gene lost 5 bases, with 8 bases spanning the gap. The germline V gene encodes CDR1 LGHDT and CDR2 YNNKEL (reference sequence). The length of the CDR3 is 13 residues. Participants were aged roughly 18 to 100 years from roughly 25 US areas. The chain has TRBV3-1 (or the pseudogene TRBV3-2) and TRBJ2-7; D might be TRBD2 (5 bases). Material: PBMCs or T cells enriched from blood (not recorded which). The TCR sequence derives from a woman aged 45 to 65 in a cohort exposed to, infected with or recovered from COVID-19 (not recorded which). In DNA, the CDR3 is TGTGCCAGCAGCCAAGAATCGGGAAACGAGCAGTACTTC. Amino acid sequence: CASSQESGNEQYF.